Given below is one T cell receptor beta chain in context. These data are taken from a study of blood T cell repertoires in COVID-19. Study overall: Donors in the United States, Italy and Spain gave samples during acute or convalescent COVID-19.

Using immunoSEQ multiplex PCR, the repertoire was profiled, and TCRdb retains in-frame clones only, with some absent. Altogether 85,000 to 100,000 clones are present, 85% being singletons, with the ten largest covering 3.8%. The CDR3 has 16 residues. Germline CDR1 and CDR2: SGHRS and YFSETQ. Losses at the gene ends were 0 bases for V and 3 bases for J; bases not matched to a gene: 5. The sample taken for sequencing was peripheral blood. The rearrangement joins TRBV5-1 to TRBJ2-1; 8 nucleotides match TRBD2. The sequence was obtained from a man between 60 and 75 years old with acute or convalescent COVID-19. The CDR3 reads CASSLDLSGDYNEQFF. The CDR3 DNA is TGCGCCAGCAGCTTGGATCTTAGCGGGGACTACAATGAGCAGTTCTTC. Filled out from reference TRBV5-1 and TRBJ2-1, the complete variable domain reads KAGVTQTPRYLIKTRGQQVTLSCSPISGHRSVSWYQQTPGQGLQFLFEYFSETQRNKGNFPGRFSGRQFSNSRSEMNVSTLELGDSALYLCASSLDLSGDYNEQFFGPGTRLTVL.